The T cell receptor (beta chain) described here comes from a study of T cells in localized non-small cell lung cancer. Study-level results: Longer overall survival was seen with higher T cell density measured in blood. A median roughly 57 of the top 100 tumor clones appeared in adjacent lung.

The germline CDR1 and CDR2 sequences are SGHRS and YFSETQ. This CDR3 spans 14 amino acids. The trim removed 7 bases at V and 5 bases at J, leaving 11 bases unmatched. Clones were read by immunoSEQ multiplex PCR, and TCRdb kept only the in-frame ones, dropping some. The profile shows 30,000 or so clones, 85% to 90% of them singletons. On this clone: What it recognizes is unknown.

Sequenced here: peripheral blood, sampled before any cancer treatment. The sequence derives from a female donor older than 55 with stage III squamous cell lung carcinoma. The chain links TRBV5-1 to TRBJ1-2; TRBD1 aligns across 7 bases. CDR3 nucleotides: TGCGCCAGCTCACCGACAGGGCCTGGTTATGGCTACACCTTC. Translation: CASSPTGPGYGYTF.